The 25 T cell receptor beta chains below come from one sample, sequenced in a study of blood T cell repertoires in COVID-19. Profiling relied on immunoSEQ multiplex PCR, and the TCRdb table lists in-frame clones only, not all of them. The sample contains roughly 280,000 clones, about 87% of which appear only once. Source material: peripheral blood. The receptors were gathered from a woman in her sixties or seventies with COVID-19, enrolled during active disease.

This chain joins TRBV6-2 or TRBV6-3 and TRBJ2-2; tentative D call: TRBD2 (5 bases). CDR3 size: 13 residues. Trimming removed 4 bases at V and 4 bases at J, with 7 bases between. CDR1 is MNHEY, CDR2 SVGEGT, per germline. Written as DNA, the CDR3 is TGTGCCAGCAGTTGGGCGGGCACCGGGGAGCTGTTTTTT. It specifies CASSWAGTGELFF.

The chain is built from TRBV11-2 and TRBJ2-5; weak D call: TRBD2 (6 bases). Trimming cost V 4 bases and J 2 bases, with 14 bases left between them. CDR3 length: 15 amino acids. Per the germline V gene, CDR1 is SGHAT and CDR2 is FQNNGV. The DNA for the CDR3 is TGTGCCAGCAGCTCACGGGGGTATCGGCAAGAGACCCAGTACTTC. This translates into CASSSRGYRQETQYF.

This chain connects TRBV13 to TRBJ2-1; TRBD2 matches at 9 bases. CDR1 and CDR2 from the germline V gene are PRHDT and FYEKMQ (reference sequence). The junction had 8 bases not matched to a gene; V was cut back by 5 bases and J by 6 bases. The CDR3 is made up of 15 amino acids. The CDR3 DNA reads as TGTGCCAGCAGCGTCCGACTAGCGGAGATCAATGAGCAGTTCTTC. Translation: CASSVRLAEINEQFF.

The chain combines TRBV5-1 with TRBJ1-5; 8 bases map to TRBD1. The CDR3 totals 15 residues. In germline, CDR1 is SGHRS, CDR2 YFSETQ. V was pared by 4 bases and J by 5 bases, with 8 bases of the junction left unmatched. The CDR3 loop is CASSPTGALHQPQHF. CDR3 coding DNA: TGCGCCAGCAGCCCGACAGGGGCCCTCCATCAGCCCCAGCATTTT.

This chain joins TRBV7-8 and TRBJ2-3; tentatively, D is TRBD2 (5 bases). Trimming removed 5 bases at V and 4 bases at J, with 19 bases between. Germline V gene sequence: CDR1 SGHVS, CDR2 FQNEAQ. The CDR3 covers 16 residues. This CDR3 is CASSPEGLLVADTQYF. The CDR3 nucleotides are TGTGCCAGCAGCCCCGAAGGACTCCTAGTGGCAGATACGCAGTATTTT.

The genes are TRBV28 and TRBJ2-7, with a weak D call TRBD2 (6 bases). V lost 6 bases, J lost 0 bases, and 12 bases lay in between. The CDR3 contains 14 residues. CDR1 MDHEN and CDR2 SYDVKM come from the germline V gene. The CDR3 coding sequence is TGTGCCAGCAGCCTGGGGAGGCTCTCCTACGAGCAGTACTTC. Translated: CASSLGRLSYEQYF.

The chain couples TRBV5-1 to TRBJ2-5, with a possible D match to TRBD2 (6 bases). V shed 0 bases and J shed 5 bases, with 17 bases lying between them. CDR1 and CDR2 (germline): SGHRS, YFSETQ. This CDR3 is built from 16 residues. CDR3 protein: CASSLDGGGLRETQYF. As DNA, the CDR3 is TGCGCCAGCAGCTTGGATGGGGGAGGCCTGAGGGAGACCCAGTACTTC.

V and J are TRBV30 and TRBJ1-5, with D perhaps matching TRBD1 (6 bases). V lost 3 bases and J 1 base, leaving 10 bases between the germline ends. The germline V gene encodes CDR1 GTSNPN and CDR2 SVGIG (reference sequence). This CDR3 region has 14 residues. The CDR3, as DNA: TGTGCCTGGAGGGGACAACCGAGCAATCAGCCCCAGCATTTT. Translated, it gives CAWRGQPSNQPQHF.

In this sample, this clone turned up once. This chain connects TRBV24-1 to TRBJ2-2; 14 nucleotides align to TRBD2. The CDR3 runs to 18 residues. The V gene's germline CDR1 is KGHDR and CDR2 SFDVKD. After removal of 4 bases from V and 1 base from J, the junction contained 4 bases not matched to a gene. CDR3 sequence: CATSEPGLAGGNTGELFF. CDR3 DNA sequence: TGTGCCACCAGTGAACCCGGACTAGCGGGAGGGAACACCGGGGAGCTGTTTTTT.

The V call is TRBV18, the J call TRBJ1-5; the D is unclear. Trimming pared 0 bases from V and 0 bases from J, leaving 9 bases between. The CDR3 length is 16 residues. The V gene's germline CDR1 is KGHSH and CDR2 LQKENI. The CDR3 loop reads CASSPPGTYSNQPQHF. In nucleotides, the CDR3 is TGTGCCAGCTCACCACCGGGCACGTATAGCAATCAGCCCCAGCATTTT.

The gene calls are TRBV5-4 and TRBJ1-1, with D possibly TRBD1 on 6 matching bases. V lost 0 bases and J lost 3, with 9 bases in between. The CDR3 contains 14 residues. The V gene's germline CDR1 is SGHNT and CDR2 YYREEE (reference sequence). The CDR3 DNA reads TGTGCCAGCAGCTTGGACCCAGGGGACACTGAAGCTTTCTTT. It is translated as CASSLDPGDTEAFF.

The chain couples TRBV6-2 or TRBV6-3 to TRBJ1-1; D gene uncertain. Germline V lookup: CDR1 MNHEY, CDR2 SVGEGT. V dropped 5 bases and J dropped 8 bases, with 15 bases sitting between them. This CDR3 comprises 13 residues. The CDR3 loop reads CASSPSPAGEAFF. The CDR3 coding sequence is TGTGCCAGCAGTCCATCCCCGGCCGGGGAAGCTTTCTTT.

The genes are TRBV9 and TRBJ2-7; 7 positions agree with TRBD2. CDR3 size: 15 residues. Germline values: CDR1 SGDLS, CDR2 YYNGEE. The V segment lost 4 bases and the J segment 6 bases; nucleotides outside the gene matches: 13. The DNA for the CDR3 is TGTGCCAGCAGCCGAACCCCTGCGGGAGTAGGCGAGCAGTACTTC. It translates to CASSRTPAGVGEQYF.

J is TRBJ1-1 and V is TRBV2, with 9 nucleotides matching TRBD1. CDR1 is SNHLY and CDR2 is FYNNEI in the germline V gene. The CDR3 spans 15 residues. With 4 bases clipped from V and 5 bases from J, the junction kept 8 bases outside the gene matches. CDR3 nucleotide sequence: TGTGCCAGCAGTGTAGCCAGTGGACAGGGGACTGAAGCTTTCTTT. It yields the protein CASSVASGQGTEAFF.

The CDR3 region has the DNA TGCGCCAGCAGCCCCCCCACTATCAATGAGCAGTTCTTC. Protein sequence: CASSPPTINEQFF. The chain uses TRBV4-1 and TRBJ2-1; no definite D call. The CDR3 loop spans 13 amino acids. Looked up from germline, CDR1 is MGHRA and CDR2 is YSYEKL. Trimming took off 4 bases at V and 6 bases at J, with 10 bases between the two ends.

The chain employs TRBV9 and TRBJ2-1, with TRBD2 matching 7 bases. CDR3 size: 13 residues. Looked up from germline, CDR1 is SGDLS and CDR2 is YYNGEE. The V gene end was trimmed by 6 bases and the J gene end by 9 bases; junction bases not matched to a gene: 9. The CDR3 protein is CASMREPAGEQFF. The CDR3 coding sequence is TGTGCCAGCATGCGGGAGCCTGCGGGTGAGCAGTTCTTC.

This clone has ten or more counts. This chain links TRBV19 with TRBJ1-5; maybe TRBD1 (6 bases). V was shortened by 4 bases and J by 5 bases, with 15 bases between the two germline ends. The CDR3 is made up of 15 amino acids. Germline V lookup: CDR1 LNHDA, CDR2 SQIVND (reference sequence). DNA of the CDR3: TGTGCCAGTAGTACTTCGCCGGGGGGCTATCAGCCCCAGCATTTT. Protein product: CASSTSPGGYQPQHF.

This clone has only one observation. The chain uses TRBV6-2 or TRBV6-3 and TRBJ1-1; TRBD1 is a possible D gene (5 bases). The CDR3 totals 14 residues. V gave up 5 bases and J gave up 3 bases, with 13 bases separating them. Germline V CDR1 and CDR2: MNHEY, SVGEGT. This CDR3 is CASSRGTDHTEAFF. The DNA for the CDR3 is TGTGCCAGCAGTCGCGGGACGGACCACACTGAAGCTTTCTTT.

The chain combines TRBV27 with TRBJ2-1, with D possibly matching TRBD1 (5 bases). Germline lookup yields CDR1 MNHEY and CDR2 SMNVEV (reference sequence). CDR3 size: 13 residues. Trimming removed 8 bases at V and 6 bases at J, with 14 bases between. The CDR3 spells CASSTQGGNEQFF. The CDR3 DNA is TGTGCCAGCTCTACCCAGGGTGGCAATGAGCAGTTCTTC.

This sequence joins TRBV27 and TRBJ2-5; 9 bases line up with TRBD2. Germline trimming cut 2 bases from V and 3 bases from J; bases unmatched to any gene: 1. This CDR3 has 14 residues. Germline V lookup: CDR1 MNHEY, CDR2 SMNVEV (reference sequence). This CDR3 is CASSLAGGKETQYF. The CDR3 nucleotides are TGTGCCAGCAGTTTAGCGGGAGGGAAAGAGACCCAGTACTTC.

The rearrangement links TRBV7-9 to TRBJ2-1; 10 nucleotides align to TRBD2. The ends lost 5 bases at V and 8 bases at J; junction bases unmatched: 9. Germline V CDR1 and CDR2: SEHNR, FQNEAQ (reference sequence). This CDR3 has 15 amino acids. CDR3: CASSLDLAGVHEQFF. CDR3 nucleotides: TGTGCCAGCAGCCTGGACCTAGCGGGAGTTCATGAGCAGTTCTTC.

This chain uses TRBV9 with TRBJ1-2, with 7 positions matching TRBD1. This CDR3 has 16 amino acids. From germline, CDR1 is SGDLS and CDR2 YYNGEE. The junction had 7 bases not matched to a gene; V was cut back by 0 bases and J by 2 bases. The CDR3 nucleotides are TGTGCCAGCAGCGTAGTTCCAGGGGGTATCAACTATGGCTACACCTTC. Translation gives CASSVVPGGINYGYTF.

This clone was detected a few times. The chain uses TRBV7-2 and TRBJ2-7, with 14 bases identical to TRBD2. J was trimmed by 4 bases and V by 6 bases; bases with no gene match: 8. The length of the CDR3 is 16 residues. The germline gives CDR1 SGHTA, CDR2 FQGNSA. CDR3 amino acids: CASSRGLAGDLYEQYF. The CDR3 DNA is TGTGCCAGCAGTAGGGGACTAGCGGGAGATTTGTACGAGCAGTACTTC.

This clone was counted between two and nine times. The chain couples TRBV6-1 to TRBJ1-6; 11 nucleotides match TRBD1. From germline, CDR1 is MNHNS and CDR2 SASEGT. Germline trimming cut 4 bases from V and 7 bases from J; bases unmatched to any gene: 6. The CDR3 covers 16 residues. The CDR3 nucleotides are TGTGCCAGCAGTGCCGGACAGGGGGCGAGAAATTCACCCCTCCACTTT. Amino acids: CASSAGQGARNSPLHF.

The V and J genes are TRBV30 and TRBJ2-3, with D possibly being TRBD2 (6 bases). The CDR3 covers 13 residues. Germline V gives CDR1 GTSNPN, CDR2 SVGIG (reference sequence). The V and J ends lost 5 bases and 6 bases respectively, with 15 bases between them. CDR3 residues: CAWRSGVFDTQYF. The CDR3 region has the DNA TGTGCCTGGCGCTCGGGGGTTTTCGATACGCAGTATTTT. Full variable domain (rest looked up from reference TRBV30 and TRBJ2-3): SQTIHQWPATLVQPVGSPLSLECTVEGTSNPNLYWYRQAAGRGLQLLFYSVGIGQISSEVPQNLSASRPQDRQFILSSKKLLLSDSGFYLCAWRSGVFDTQYFGPGTRLTVL.